This TCR beta chain came from a study of shared clonotypes between healthy human individuals. How the authors handled the data: Owing to the provision of junction-only sequences devoid of quality scores by immunoSEQ, filtering differed. Measured with immunoSEQ multiplex PCR; TCRdb has only the in-frame clones, and not every one. V and J calls and clone size are given by that table; D and trimming were obtained from the DNA. The sample shows roughly 2,300,000 clones, roughly 92% of them seen only once. A word on this clone: Its specificity is unknown.

Overall study findings and caveats: Naive subsets usually exceeded memory subsets in estimated richness.

Partitioning of CD4+ cells yielded a CD45RA+ naive subset and a CD45RA-negative memory subset. The sequencing input was naive CD4+ T cells from PBMCs. This sample's subset: CD45RA+ positively selected. The TCR sequence derives from a man younger than 35 in good health. Some clones in this sample may be carry-over from other donors' samples.

The CDR3 coding sequence is TGTGCCAGCAGTTACTGGGGGCTAGCCAAAAACATTCAGTACTTC. Translated: CASSYWGLAKNIQYF. V usage is TRBV6-5 and J usage is TRBJ2-4; tentatively, D is TRBD1 (6 bases). CDR3 size: 15 residues. Trimming took off 1 base at V and 0 bases at J, with 7 bases between the two ends. The germline CDR1 and CDR2 sequences are MNHEY and SVGAGI.